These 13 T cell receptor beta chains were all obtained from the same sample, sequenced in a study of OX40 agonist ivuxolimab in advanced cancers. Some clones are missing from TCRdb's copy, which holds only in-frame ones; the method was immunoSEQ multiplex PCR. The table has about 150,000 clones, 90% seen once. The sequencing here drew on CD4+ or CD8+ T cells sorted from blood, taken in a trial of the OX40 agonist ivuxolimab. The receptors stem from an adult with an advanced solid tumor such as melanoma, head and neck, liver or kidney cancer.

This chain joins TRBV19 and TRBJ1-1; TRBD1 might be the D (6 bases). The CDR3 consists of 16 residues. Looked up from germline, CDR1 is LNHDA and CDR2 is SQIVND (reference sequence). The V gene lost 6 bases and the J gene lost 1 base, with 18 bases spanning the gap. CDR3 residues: CASRKPRGTTNTEAFF. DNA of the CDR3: TGTGCCAGTAGGAAGCCAAGGGGGACGACGAACACTGAAGCTTTCTTT. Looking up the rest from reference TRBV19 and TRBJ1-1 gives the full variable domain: DGGITQSPKYLFRKEGQNVTLSCEQNLNHDAMYWYRQDPGQGLRLIYYSQIVNDFQKGDIAEGYSVSREKKESFPLTVTSAQKNPTAFYLCASRKPRGTTNTEAFFGQGTRLTVV.

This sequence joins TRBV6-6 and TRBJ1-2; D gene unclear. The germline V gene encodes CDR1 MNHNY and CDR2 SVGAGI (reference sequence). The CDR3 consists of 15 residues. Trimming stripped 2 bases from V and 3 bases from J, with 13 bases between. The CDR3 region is CASSYVGSEDYGYTF. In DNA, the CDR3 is TGTGCCAGCAGTTACGTTGGGTCGGAGGACTATGGCTACACCTTC.

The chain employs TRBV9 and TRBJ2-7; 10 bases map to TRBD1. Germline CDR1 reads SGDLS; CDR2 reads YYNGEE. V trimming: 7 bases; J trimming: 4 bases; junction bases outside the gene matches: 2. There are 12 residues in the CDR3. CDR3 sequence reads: CASGQGGYEQYF. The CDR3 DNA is TGTGCCAGCGGACAGGGGGGATACGAGCAGTACTTC.

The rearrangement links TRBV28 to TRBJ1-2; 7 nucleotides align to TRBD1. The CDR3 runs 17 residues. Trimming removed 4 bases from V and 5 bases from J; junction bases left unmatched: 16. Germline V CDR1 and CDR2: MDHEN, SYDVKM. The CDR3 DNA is TGTGCCAGCAGTTCCCACCACTCGACAGGGAGGACGTATGGCTACACCTTC. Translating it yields CASSSHHSTGRTYGYTF.

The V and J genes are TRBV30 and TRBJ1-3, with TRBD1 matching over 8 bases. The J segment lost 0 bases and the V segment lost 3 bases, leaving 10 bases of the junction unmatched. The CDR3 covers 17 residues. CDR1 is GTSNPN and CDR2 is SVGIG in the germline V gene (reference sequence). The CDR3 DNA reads TGTGCCTGGAGCCAGGGGGACAGGAGTAGCTCTGGAAACACCATATATTTT. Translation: CAWSQGDRSSSGNTIYF.

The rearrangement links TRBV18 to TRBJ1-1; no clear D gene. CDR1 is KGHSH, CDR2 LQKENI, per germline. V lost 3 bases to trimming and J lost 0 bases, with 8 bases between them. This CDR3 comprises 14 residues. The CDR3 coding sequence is TGTGCCAGCTCACCGCGGACGGTGAACACTGAAGCTTTCTTT. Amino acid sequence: CASSPRTVNTEAFF.

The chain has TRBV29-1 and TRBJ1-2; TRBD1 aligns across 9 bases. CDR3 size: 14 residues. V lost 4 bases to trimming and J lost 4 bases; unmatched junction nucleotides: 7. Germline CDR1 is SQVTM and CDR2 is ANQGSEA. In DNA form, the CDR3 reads TGCAGCGTTGCGGGACAGGGATGGGGCTATGGCTACACCTTC. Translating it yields CSVAGQGWGYGYTF. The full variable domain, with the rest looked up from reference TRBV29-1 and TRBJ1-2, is SAVISQKPSRDICQRGTSLTIQCQVDSQVTMMFWYRQQPGQSLTLIATANQGSEATYESGFVIDKFPISRPNLTFSTLTVSNMSPEDSSIYLCSVAGQGWGYGYTFGSGTRLTVV.

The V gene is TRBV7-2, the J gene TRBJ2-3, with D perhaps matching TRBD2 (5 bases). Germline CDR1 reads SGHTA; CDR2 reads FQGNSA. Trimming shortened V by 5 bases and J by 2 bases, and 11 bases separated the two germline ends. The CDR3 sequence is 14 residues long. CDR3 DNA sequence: TGTGCCAGCAGCCTGGGGAGCTACACAGATACGCAGTATTTT. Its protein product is CASSLGSYTDTQYF.

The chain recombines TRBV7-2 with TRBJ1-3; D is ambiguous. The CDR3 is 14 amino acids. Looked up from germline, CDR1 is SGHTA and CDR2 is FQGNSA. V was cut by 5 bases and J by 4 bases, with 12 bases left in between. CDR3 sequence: CASSNRVVGNTIYF. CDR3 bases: TGTGCCAGCAGCAACCGGGTGGTCGGAAACACCATATATTTT.

The CDR3 reads CASSLILGGYEQYF. The CDR3 region has the DNA TGTGCCAGCAGCTTGATTTTAGGGGGTTACGAGCAGTACTTC. The chain joins TRBV7-2 to TRBJ2-7, with D possibly TRBD1 on 6 matching bases. This CDR3 contains 14 residues. Looked up from germline, CDR1 is SGHTA and CDR2 is FQGNSA. V lost 3 bases to trimming and J lost 4 bases, with 13 bases between them.

This chain's CDR3 is CASSPSGSGINEQFF. CDR3 coding DNA: TGTGCCAGCAGCCCGAGTGGTAGCGGGATTAATGAGCAGTTCTTC. This chain connects TRBV7-3 to TRBJ2-1, with 8 bases lining up with TRBD2. Losses at the gene ends were 5 bases for V and 7 bases for J; bases not matched to a gene: 10. CDR3 length: 15 amino acids. Per germline, CDR1 SGHTA and CDR2 FQGTGA.

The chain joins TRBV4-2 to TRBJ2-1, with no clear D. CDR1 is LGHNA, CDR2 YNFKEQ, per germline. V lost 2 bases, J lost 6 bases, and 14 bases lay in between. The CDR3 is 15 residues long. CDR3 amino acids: CASSQIDTYFNEQFF. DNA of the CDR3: TGTGCCAGCAGCCAAATCGACACGTATTTCAATGAGCAGTTCTTC.

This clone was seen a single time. The CDR3 DNA sequence: TGTGCCTGGAGTGTTCAGACTTACGAGCAGTACTTC. This codes for CAWSVQTYEQYF. This chain connects TRBV30 to TRBJ2-7; no clear D gene. This CDR3 is 12 amino acids long. Trimming left V 0 bases short and J 4 bases short, with 7 bases between. Germline assignment: CDR1 GTSNPN and CDR2 SVGIG (reference sequence).